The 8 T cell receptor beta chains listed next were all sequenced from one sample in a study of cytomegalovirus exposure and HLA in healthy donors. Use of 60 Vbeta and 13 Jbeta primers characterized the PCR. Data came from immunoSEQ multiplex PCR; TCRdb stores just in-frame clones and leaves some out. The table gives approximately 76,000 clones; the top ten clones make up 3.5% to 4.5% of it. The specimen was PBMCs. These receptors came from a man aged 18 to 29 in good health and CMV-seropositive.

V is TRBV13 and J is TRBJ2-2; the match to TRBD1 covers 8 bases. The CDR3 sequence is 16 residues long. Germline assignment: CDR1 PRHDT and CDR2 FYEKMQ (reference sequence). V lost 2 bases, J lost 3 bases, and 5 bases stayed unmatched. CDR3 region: CASSLRTGGHTGELFF. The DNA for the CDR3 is TGTGCCAGCAGCTTACGAACAGGGGGTCACACCGGGGAGCTGTTTTTT.

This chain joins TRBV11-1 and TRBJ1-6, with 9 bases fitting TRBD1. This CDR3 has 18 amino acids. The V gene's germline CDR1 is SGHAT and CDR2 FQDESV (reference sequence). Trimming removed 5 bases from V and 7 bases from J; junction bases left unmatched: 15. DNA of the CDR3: TGTGCCAGCAGCCATCGGCCTATCAGACAGGGGGGGAATTCACCCCTCCACTTT. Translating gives CASSHRPIRQGGNSPLHF.

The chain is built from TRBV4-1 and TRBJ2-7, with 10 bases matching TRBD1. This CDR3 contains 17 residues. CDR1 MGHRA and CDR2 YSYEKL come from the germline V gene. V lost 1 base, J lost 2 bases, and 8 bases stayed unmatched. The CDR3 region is CASSQASGGTGAYEQYF. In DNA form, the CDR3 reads TGCGCCAGCAGCCAAGCCTCTGGTGGGACAGGGGCCTACGAGCAGTACTTC.

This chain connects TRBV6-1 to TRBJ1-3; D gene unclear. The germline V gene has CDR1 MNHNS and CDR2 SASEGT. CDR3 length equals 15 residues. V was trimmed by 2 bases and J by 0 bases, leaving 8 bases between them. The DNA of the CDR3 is TGTGCCAGCAGTGAACAGAGGGCCTCTGGAAACACCATATATTTT. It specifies CASSEQRASGNTIYF.

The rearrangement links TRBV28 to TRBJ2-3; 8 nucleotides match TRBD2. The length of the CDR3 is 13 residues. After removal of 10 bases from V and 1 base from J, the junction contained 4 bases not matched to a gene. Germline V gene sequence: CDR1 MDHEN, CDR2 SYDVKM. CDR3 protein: CATSGGGTDTQYF. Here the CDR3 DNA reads TGTGCCACCTCGGGGGGGGGCACAGATACGCAGTATTTT.

The CDR3 is CASRGQGKNEKLFF. The CDR3 DNA follows: TGTGCCAGCAGAGGACAGGGGAAAAATGAAAAACTGTTTTTT. This rearrangement joins TRBV6-6 to TRBJ1-4, with 9 bases that match TRBD1. There are 14 residues in the CDR3. Germline V CDR1 and CDR2: MNHNY, SVGAGI (reference sequence). V shed 6 bases, J shed 5 bases, and the junction held 4 bases outside the gene matches.

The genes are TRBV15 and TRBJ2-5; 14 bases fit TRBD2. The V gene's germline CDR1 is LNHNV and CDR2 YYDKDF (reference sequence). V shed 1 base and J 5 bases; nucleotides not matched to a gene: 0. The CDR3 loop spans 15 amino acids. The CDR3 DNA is TGTGCCACCAGCAGAGGACTAGCGGGGGGGGAGACCCAGTACTTC. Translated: CATSRGLAGGETQYF.

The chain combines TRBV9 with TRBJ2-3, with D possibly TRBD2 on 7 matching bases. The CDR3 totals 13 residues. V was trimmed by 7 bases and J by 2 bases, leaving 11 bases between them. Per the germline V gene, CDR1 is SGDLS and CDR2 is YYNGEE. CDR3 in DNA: TGTGCCAGCGGCGGGGGCTCCACAGATACGCAGTATTTT. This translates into CASGGGSTDTQYF.